Described below is a single TCR beta chain sequence and its context. Its antigen is not known. These data belong to a study of T cell responses to AZD1222 COVID-19 vaccine. Notes on the study in general: In all cases, repertoires were sampled only after the peak T cell response. Clonal diversity was possibly underestimated, and the donors were mostly white British, with more females. Elevations in Spike-specific TCR breadth and depth followed administration of two AZD1222 doses.

The table came from immunoSEQ multiplex PCR; TCRdb's copy has only in-frame clones and leaves some out. The sample contains about 100,000 clones, 88% of which appear only once. The CDR3 consists of 17 residues. From germline, CDR1 is SGDLS and CDR2 YYNGEE. J lost 0 bases, V lost 3 bases, and 7 bases had no gene match. This sequence joins TRBV9 and TRBJ2-1; 9 nucleotides match TRBD2. This TCR was recovered from an adult in good health. The material was peripheral blood, obtained on day 0 of AZD1222 vaccination. CDR3 DNA: TGTGCCAGCAGCGCCTCTCGACTAGCGGCCTCCTACAATGAGCAGTTCTTC. Its translation is CASSASRLAASYNEQFF.